This is a list of T cell receptor beta chains from one sample in a study of blood T cell repertoires in COVID-19. Data came from immunoSEQ multiplex PCR; TCRdb stores just in-frame clones and leaves some out. The sample has 94,000 or so clones, 85% to 90% seen once. Sequences were obtained from peripheral blood. Receptors originate from an elderly woman with active COVID-19. Each CDR3 is given with its conserved first and last residue. The order of the fields is J gene, clone size, V gene, CDR3 protein. Only some rows state a clone size, as once, few, many or a class for expanded clones.

TRBJ2-2,once,TRBV19,CASTRLGGGTGELFF
TRBJ2-1,-,TRBV19,CASSGTSKDNEQFF
TRBJ2-3,-,TRBV10-3,CAISEAGWDSSPDTQYF
TRBJ2-2,once,TRBV9,CASSVGLANTGELFF
TRBJ1-2,-,TRBV28,CASSSYTGEGYTF
TRBJ2-1,-,TRBV6-2/TRBV6-3,CASSYSPTSGLYNEQFF
TRBJ2-6,-,TRBV5-5,CASRGGGAGANVLTF
TRBJ2-2,-,TRBV5-6,CASSPIGGPGELFF
TRBJ2-3,-,TRBV4-3,CASSQETGGWNTQYF
TRBJ1-5,-,TRBV6-2/TRBV6-3,CASSYWGDRGDQPQHF
TRBJ1-2,-,TRBV4-3,CASSRSVGGDYYGYTF
TRBJ1-1,-,TRBV19,CASSIDSAGWNTEAFF
TRBJ2-4,-,TRBV18,CASSPILAGVAKNIQYF
TRBJ2-4,-,TRBV27,CASSTSSSGNIQYF
TRBJ1-2,-,TRBV3-1/TRBV3-2,CASSRTGVNYGYTF
TRBJ2-3,-,TRBV3-1/TRBV3-2,CASSSSGDTQYF
TRBJ2-1,-,TRBV7-2,CASSSTPLAGQNEQFF
TRBJ2-7,-,TRBV4-3,CASSQEGGGSYEQYF
TRBJ2-7,-,TRBV7-9,CASSFASQGAGEQYF
TRBJ2-5,-,TRBV7-3,CASSRTGGVYETQYF
TRBJ2-3,-,TRBV11-2,CASSLVSGTYTDTQYF
TRBJ2-7,-,TRBV27,CASSPTGEARYEQYF
TRBJ2-1,-,TRBV7-2,CASSFSGLDNEQFF
TRBJ2-1,-,TRBV18,CASSTWTASWDEQFF
TRBJ1-5,-,TRBV19,CACSLGQLNQPQHF
TRBJ1-1,-,TRBV19,CASSRRGTEAFF
TRBJ2-1,-,TRBV10-3,CAITSSVSSYNEQFF
TRBJ2-3,-,TRBV2,CASVLRPPRGTSTDTQYF
TRBJ2-2,-,TRBV4-3,CASSRNLGGTGFSGELFF
TRBJ2-1,-,TRBV29-1,CSAHGTSGNNEQFF
TRBJ2-2,-,TRBV6-5,CASGQTGELFF
TRBJ2-1,-,TRBV6-5,CASRQQGGSVNEQFF
TRBJ2-7,once,TRBV11-1,CASSSTRERSYEQYF
TRBJ2-5,-,TRBV18,CASSPIGLGGVETQYF
TRBJ1-2,-,TRBV5-1,CASRVWLGDGYTF
TRBJ2-2,-,TRBV3-1/TRBV3-2,CASSHFGTGELFF
TRBJ2-5,-,TRBV25-1,CASSESVPGQETQYF
TRBJ1-5,few,TRBV18,CASSPIQGINQPQHF
TRBJ2-3,-,TRBV28,CASSLGDSFHTQYF
TRBJ2-7,-,TRBV19,CASSPHGQENNEQYF
TRBJ2-5,-,TRBV11-3,CASSSNQETQYF
TRBJ2-7,few,TRBV29-1,CSVVGQEYEQYF
TRBJ1-4,-,TRBV7-6,CASSFPHRATNEKLFF
TRBJ1-1,-,TRBV7-9,CASSLTVNTEAFF
TRBJ1-5,-,TRBV2,CASSGQGRFQPQHF
TRBJ2-2,-,TRBV7-2,CASSRRLAGNTGELFF
TRBJ1-1,-,TRBV5-6,CASSLQGGIEAFF
TRBJ2-5,-,TRBV12-3/TRBV12-4,CASSLSPVETQYF
TRBJ2-5,-,TRBV6-2/TRBV6-3,CASSYYVAANGTQYF
TRBJ2-1,once,TRBV5-4,CASSLAQNNEQFF
TRBJ2-7,once,TRBV28,CASSSKPGLAGGFYEQYF
TRBJ2-3,-,TRBV30,CACDSFPDTQYF
TRBJ2-2,-,TRBV4-2,CASSLQGALGTGELFF
TRBJ1-5,-,TRBV18,CASSPGVPGSNQPQHF
TRBJ2-5,-,TRBV7-9,CASSSWTSGRQGTQYF